This TCR beta chain emerged from a study of blood T cell repertoires in COVID-19. Whole-study context: The United States, Italy and Spain were the sources of the acute and convalescent COVID-19 samples. Sample material is recorded as cDNA or gDNA derived from T cells, B-cell-depleted T cells, or PBMCs.

Original processing methods: Using reference gene primer amplification, nucleated cell counts were estimated. The method was immunoSEQ multiplex PCR; TCRdb's version includes in-frame clones alone and lacks a portion of them. V, J and clone size reflect that table, while D and trimming were determined from the DNA. Found here are some 120,000 clones, 55% to 70% of them singletons; the top ten hold roughly 2.2%. The germline gives CDR1 SNHLY, CDR2 FYNNEI. This CDR3 has 12 amino acids. Deletions cut 5 bases from V and 5 bases from J, with 8 bases between. Sequencing was done on a sample of peripheral blood. This rearrangement joins TRBV2 to TRBJ2-3; D call uncertain. The source of this sequence is a woman in her sixties or seventies with acute or convalescent COVID-19. DNA for the CDR3: TGTGCCAGCAGTCCGGAGCAAGATACGCAGTATTTT. This codes for CASSPEQDTQYF.